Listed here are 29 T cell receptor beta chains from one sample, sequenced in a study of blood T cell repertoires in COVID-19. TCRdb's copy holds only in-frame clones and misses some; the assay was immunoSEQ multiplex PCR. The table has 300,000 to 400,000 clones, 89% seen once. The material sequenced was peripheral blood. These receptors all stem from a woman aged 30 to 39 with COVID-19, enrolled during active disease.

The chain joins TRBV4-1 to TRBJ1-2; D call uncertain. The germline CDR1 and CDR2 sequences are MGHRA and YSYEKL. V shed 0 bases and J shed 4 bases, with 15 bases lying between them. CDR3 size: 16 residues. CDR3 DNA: TGCGCCAGCAGCCAAGATCTTAGGGAGACTATCTATGGCTACACCTTC. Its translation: CASSQDLRETIYGYTF.

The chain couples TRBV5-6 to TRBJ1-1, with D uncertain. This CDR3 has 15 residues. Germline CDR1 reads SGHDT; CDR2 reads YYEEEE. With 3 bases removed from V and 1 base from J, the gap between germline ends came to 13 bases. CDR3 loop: CASSSFGPSNTEAFF. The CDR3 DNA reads TGTGCCAGCAGCTCCTTTGGGCCTTCGAACACTGAAGCTTTCTTT.

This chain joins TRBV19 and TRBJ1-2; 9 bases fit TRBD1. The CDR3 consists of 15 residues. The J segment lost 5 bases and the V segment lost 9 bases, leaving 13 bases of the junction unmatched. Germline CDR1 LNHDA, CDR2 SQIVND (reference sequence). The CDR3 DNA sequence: TGTGCCAGCGTCATGGTTGGGACAGGGCAATATGGCTACACCTTC. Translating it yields CASVMVGTGQYGYTF.

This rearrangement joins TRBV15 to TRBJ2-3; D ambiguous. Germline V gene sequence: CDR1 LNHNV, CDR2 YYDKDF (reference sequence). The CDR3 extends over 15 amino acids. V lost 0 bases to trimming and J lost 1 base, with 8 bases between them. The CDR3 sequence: CATSRDYRGTDTQYF. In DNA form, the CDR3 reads TGTGCCACCAGCAGAGATTATCGAGGCACAGATACGCAGTATTTT. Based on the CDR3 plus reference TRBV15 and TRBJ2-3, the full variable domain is DAMVIQNPRYQVTQFGKPVTLSCSQTLNHNVMYWYQQKSSQAPKLLFHYYDKDFNNEADTPDNFQSRRPNTSFCFLDIRSPGLGDTAMYLCATSRDYRGTDTQYFGPGTRLTVL.

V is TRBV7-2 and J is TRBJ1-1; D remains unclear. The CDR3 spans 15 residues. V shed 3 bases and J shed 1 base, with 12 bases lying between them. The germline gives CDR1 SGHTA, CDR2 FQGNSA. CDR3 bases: TGTGCCAGCAGCTTGGAACGGGGAGCGAACACTGAAGCTTTCTTT. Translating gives CASSLERGANTEAFF. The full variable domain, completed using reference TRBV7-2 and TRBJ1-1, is GAGVSQSPSNKVTEKGKDVELRCDPISGHTALYWYRQSLGQGLEFLIYFQGNSAPDKSGLPSDRFSAERTGGSVSTLTIQRTQQEDSAVYLCASSLERGANTEAFFGQGTRLTVV.

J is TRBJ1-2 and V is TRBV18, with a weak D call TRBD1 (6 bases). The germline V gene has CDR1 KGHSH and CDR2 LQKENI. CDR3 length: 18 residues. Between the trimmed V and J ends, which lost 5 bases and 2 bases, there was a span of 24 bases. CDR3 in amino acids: CASSSTGTPDFKNYGYTF. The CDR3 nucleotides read TGTGCCAGCTCATCCACCGGGACACCGGATTTTAAGAACTATGGCTACACCTTC.

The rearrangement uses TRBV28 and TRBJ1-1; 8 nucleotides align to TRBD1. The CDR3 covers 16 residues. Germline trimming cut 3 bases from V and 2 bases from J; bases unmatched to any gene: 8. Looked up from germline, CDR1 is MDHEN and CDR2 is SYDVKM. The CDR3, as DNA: TGTGCCAGCAGTTTGGCTCCGGGACAGGCTAACACTGAAGCTTTCTTT. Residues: CASSLAPGQANTEAFF.

For the CDR3, the DNA is TGTGCCAGTAGCGAAGGGACAGGGGGCGGAAAACTGTTTTTT. Amino acid sequence: CASSEGTGGGKLFF. The chain uses TRBV19 and TRBJ1-4, with TRBD1 identical over 12 bases. CDR3 length: 14 residues. The junction had 6 bases not matched to a gene; V was cut back by 6 bases and J by 10 bases. Germline lookup yields CDR1 LNHDA and CDR2 SQIVND (reference sequence). The whole variable domain, remainder taken from reference TRBV19 and TRBJ1-4, is DGGITQSPKYLFRKEGQNVTLSCEQNLNHDAMYWYRQDPGQGLRLIYYSQIVNDFQKGDIAEGYSVSREKKESFPLTVTSAQKNPTAFYLCASSEGTGGGKLFFGSGTQLSVL.

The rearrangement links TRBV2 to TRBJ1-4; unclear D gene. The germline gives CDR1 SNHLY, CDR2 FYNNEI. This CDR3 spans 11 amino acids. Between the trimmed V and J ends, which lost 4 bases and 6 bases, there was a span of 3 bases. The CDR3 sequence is CASSAYEKLFF. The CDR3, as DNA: TGTGCCAGCAGTGCCTATGAAAAACTGTTTTTT.

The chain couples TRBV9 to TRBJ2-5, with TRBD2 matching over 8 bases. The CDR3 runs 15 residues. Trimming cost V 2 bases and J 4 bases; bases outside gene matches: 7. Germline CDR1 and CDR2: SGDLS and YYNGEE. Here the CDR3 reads CASSVEAGEGETQYF. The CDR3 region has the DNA TGTGCCAGCAGCGTTGAAGCGGGGGAGGGAGAGACCCAGTACTTC. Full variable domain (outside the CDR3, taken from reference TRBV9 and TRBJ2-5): DSGVTQTPKHLITATGQRVTLRCSPRSGDLSVYWYQQSLDQGLQFLIQYYNGEERAKGNILERFSAQQFPDLHSELNLSSLELGDSALYFCASSVEAGEGETQYFGPGTRLLVL.

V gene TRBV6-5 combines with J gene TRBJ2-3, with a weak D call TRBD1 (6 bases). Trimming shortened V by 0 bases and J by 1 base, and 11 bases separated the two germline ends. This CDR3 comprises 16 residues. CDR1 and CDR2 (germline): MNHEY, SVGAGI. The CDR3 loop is CASSYSTGWGTDTQYF. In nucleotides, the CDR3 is TGTGCCAGCAGTTACTCGACAGGCTGGGGCACAGATACGCAGTATTTT.

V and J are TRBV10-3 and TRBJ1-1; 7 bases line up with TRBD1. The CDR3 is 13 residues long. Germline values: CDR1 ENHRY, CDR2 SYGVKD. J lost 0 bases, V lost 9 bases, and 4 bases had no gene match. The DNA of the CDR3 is TGTGCCATAAGGGACAGCATGAACACTGAAGCTTTCTTT. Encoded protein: CAIRDSMNTEAFF.

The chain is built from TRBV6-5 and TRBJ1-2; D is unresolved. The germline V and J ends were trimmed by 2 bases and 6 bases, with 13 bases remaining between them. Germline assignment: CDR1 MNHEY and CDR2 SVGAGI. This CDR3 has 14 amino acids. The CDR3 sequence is CASSYPTAEDGYTF. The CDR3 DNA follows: TGTGCCAGCAGTTACCCGACTGCGGAGGATGGCTACACCTTC.

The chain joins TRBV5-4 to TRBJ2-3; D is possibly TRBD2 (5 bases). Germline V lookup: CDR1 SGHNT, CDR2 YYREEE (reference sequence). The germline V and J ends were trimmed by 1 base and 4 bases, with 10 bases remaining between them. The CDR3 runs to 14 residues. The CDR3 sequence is CASSLMAGADTQYF. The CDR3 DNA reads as TGTGCCAGCAGCTTGATGGCGGGCGCAGATACGCAGTATTTT.

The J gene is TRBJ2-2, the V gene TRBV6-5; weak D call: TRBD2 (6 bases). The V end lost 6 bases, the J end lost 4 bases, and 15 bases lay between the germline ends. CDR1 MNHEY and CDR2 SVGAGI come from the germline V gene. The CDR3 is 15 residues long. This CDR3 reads CASRVKTSRTGELFF. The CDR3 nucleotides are TGTGCCAGCAGAGTAAAGACTAGTCGCACCGGGGAGCTGTTTTTT.

As DNA, the CDR3 is TGTGCCAGCAGTTCCCTGGCAGGGGGCTCCCTTCCTGGAAACACCATATATTTT. Encoded protein: CASSSLAGGSLPGNTIYF. The chain couples TRBV27 to TRBJ1-3; 8 bases are shared with TRBD1. This CDR3 has 18 residues. V gave up 4 bases and J gave up 2 bases; unmatched junction bases: 13. CDR1 is MNHEY and CDR2 is SMNVEV in the germline V gene (reference sequence).

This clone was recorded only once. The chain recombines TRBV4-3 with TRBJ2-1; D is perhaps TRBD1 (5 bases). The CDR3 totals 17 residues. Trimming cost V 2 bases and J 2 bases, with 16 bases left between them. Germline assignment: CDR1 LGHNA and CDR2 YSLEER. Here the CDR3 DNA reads TGCGCCAGCAGCCAATTCAGGATAAGGGGAACCTACAATGAGCAGTTCTTC. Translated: CASSQFRIRGTYNEQFF.

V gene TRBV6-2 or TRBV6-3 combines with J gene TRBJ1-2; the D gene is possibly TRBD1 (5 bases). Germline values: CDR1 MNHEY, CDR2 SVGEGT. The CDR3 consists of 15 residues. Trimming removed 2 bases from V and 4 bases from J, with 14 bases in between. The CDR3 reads CASSYRLGGIYGYTF. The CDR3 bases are TGTGCCAGCAGTTACCGCCTCGGGGGGATCTATGGCTACACCTTC.

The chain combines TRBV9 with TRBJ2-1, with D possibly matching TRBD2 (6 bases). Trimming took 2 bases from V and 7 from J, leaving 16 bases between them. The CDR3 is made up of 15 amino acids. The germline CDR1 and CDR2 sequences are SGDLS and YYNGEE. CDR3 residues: CASSVGGDARNEQFF. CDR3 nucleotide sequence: TGTGCCAGCAGCGTGGGGGGTGACGCGCGGAATGAGCAGTTCTTC.

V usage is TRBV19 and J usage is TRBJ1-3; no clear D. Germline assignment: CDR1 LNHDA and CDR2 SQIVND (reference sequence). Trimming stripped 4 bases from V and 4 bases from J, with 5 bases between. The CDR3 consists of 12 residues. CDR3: CASSTTGNTIYF. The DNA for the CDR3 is TGTGCCAGTAGTACTACCGGAAACACCATATATTTT.

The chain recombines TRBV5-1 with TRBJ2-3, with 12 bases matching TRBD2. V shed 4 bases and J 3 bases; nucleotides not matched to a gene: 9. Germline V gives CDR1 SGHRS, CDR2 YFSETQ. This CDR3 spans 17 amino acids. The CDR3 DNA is TGCGCCAGCAGCCTCGCTAGCGGGGGGGCCGGGACAGATACGCAGTATTTT. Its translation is CASSLASGGAGTDTQYF.

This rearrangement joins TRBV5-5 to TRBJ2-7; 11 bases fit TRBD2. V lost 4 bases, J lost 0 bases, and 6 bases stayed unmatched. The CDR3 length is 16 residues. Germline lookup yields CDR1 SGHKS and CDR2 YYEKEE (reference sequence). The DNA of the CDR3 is TGTGCCAGCAGCCCAACTAGCGGGAGCCGCTCCTACGAGCAGTACGTC. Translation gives CASSPTSGSRSYEQYV.

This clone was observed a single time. The CDR3 nucleotides are TGTGCCAGCAGACCTAGCGGGAGGGACACAGATACGCAGTATTTT. The encoded protein is CASRPSGRDTDTQYF. V gene TRBV7-2 combines with J gene TRBJ2-3; TRBD2 matches 12 bases. Looked up from germline, CDR1 is SGHTA and CDR2 is FQGNSA. J was trimmed by 2 bases and V by 6 bases; bases with no gene match: 3. This CDR3 is built from 15 residues.

The CDR3 DNA follows: TGTGCCAGCAGCCAAATCATTAGCGGGAGGGGGGCCTACGAGCAGTACGTC. Amino acid sequence: CASSQIISGRGAYEQYV. The rearrangement links TRBV14 to TRBJ2-7; 11 bases are a match to TRBD2. The germline CDR1 and CDR2 sequences are SGHDN and FVKESK. Trimming took 2 bases from V and 2 from J; bases not matched to a gene: 8. The CDR3 totals 17 residues.

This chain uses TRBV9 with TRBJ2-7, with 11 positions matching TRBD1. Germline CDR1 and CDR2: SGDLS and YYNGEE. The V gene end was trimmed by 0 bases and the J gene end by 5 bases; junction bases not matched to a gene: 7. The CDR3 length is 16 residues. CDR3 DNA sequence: TGTGCCAGCAGCGTAGCAGGGACAGGGGGAGTGAACGAGCAGTACTTC. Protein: CASSVAGTGGVNEQYF. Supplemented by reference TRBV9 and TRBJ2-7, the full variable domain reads DSGVTQTPKHLITATGQRVTLRCSPRSGDLSVYWYQQSLDQGLQFLIQYYNGEERAKGNILERFSAQQFPDLHSELNLSSLELGDSALYFCASSVAGTGGVNEQYFGPGTRLTVT.

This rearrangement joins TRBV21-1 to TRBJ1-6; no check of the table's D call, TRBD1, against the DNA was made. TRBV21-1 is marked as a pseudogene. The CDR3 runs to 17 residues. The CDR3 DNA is TGTGCCAGCAGCAAAGCGCATTTACGGGACAGGGATTCACCCCTCCACTTT. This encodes CASSKAHLRDRDSPLHF.

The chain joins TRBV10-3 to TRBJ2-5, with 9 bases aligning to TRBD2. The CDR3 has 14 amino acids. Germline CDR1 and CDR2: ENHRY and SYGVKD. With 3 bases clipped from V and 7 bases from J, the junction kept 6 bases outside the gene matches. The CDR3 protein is CAISDLAGTGTQYF. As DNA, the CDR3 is TGTGCCATCAGTGACCTAGCGGGGACGGGGACCCAGTACTTC.

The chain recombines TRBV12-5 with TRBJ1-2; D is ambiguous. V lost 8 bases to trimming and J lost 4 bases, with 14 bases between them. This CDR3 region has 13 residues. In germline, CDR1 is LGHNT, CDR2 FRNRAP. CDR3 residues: CASYSRGSYGYTF. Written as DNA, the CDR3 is TGTGCTAGTTACTCCCGTGGGAGCTATGGCTACACCTTC.

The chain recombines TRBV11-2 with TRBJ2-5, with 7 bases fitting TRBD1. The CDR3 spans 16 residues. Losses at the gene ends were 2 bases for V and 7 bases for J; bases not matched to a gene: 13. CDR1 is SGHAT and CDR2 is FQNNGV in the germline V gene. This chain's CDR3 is CASSLQLGQEYGTQYF. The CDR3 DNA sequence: TGTGCCAGCAGCTTACAATTAGGACAGGAGTACGGGACCCAGTACTTC.